The next 19 T cell receptor beta chains were all read from a single sample in a study of blood T cells in healthy people across ages. The authors ran a second PCR of roughly 7 to 11 cycles using a sample-barcoded 5' primer and a J-beta primer mix. TCRdb analysed the 5' RACE reads with MiXCR anew, one entry per CDR3 protein. The table records roughly 1.9 million distinct CDR3 sequences, 35% to 50% of them present only once. Sequenced: blood. The receptors originated from a human donor in good health.

This clonotype was observed a few times. The V call is TRBV11-3, the J call TRBJ2-3; the D is unclear. Deletions cut 5 bases from V and 6 bases from J, with 12 bases between. This CDR3 has 13 residues. CDR1 and CDR2 from the germline V gene are SGHNT and YENEEA. CDR3 amino acids: CASSPPHDDTQYF. In nucleotides, the CDR3 is TGTGCCAGCAGCCCCCCTCACGACGATACGCAGTATTTT. The complete variable domain, with remaining parts taken from reference TRBV11-3 and TRBJ2-3, reads EAGVVQSPRYKIIEKKQPVAFWCNPISGHNTLYWYLQNLGQGPELLIRYENEEAVDDSQLPKDRFSAERLKGVDSTLKIQPAELGDSAVYLCASSPPHDDTQYFGPGTRLTVL.

The genes are TRBV2 and TRBJ2-1; TRBD2 matches at 7 bases. Germline V lookup: CDR1 SNHLY, CDR2 FYNNEI. This CDR3 is 16 amino acids long. V dropped 2 bases and J dropped 6; count of bases not matched to a gene: 10. The CDR3 coding sequence is TGTGCCAGCAGTGAATCGGCGCCGGGGGGTTCCAATGAGCAGTTCTTC. Translation: CASSESAPGGSNEQFF.

This clonotype was observed a few times. The CDR3 nucleotides are TGTGCCAGCAGCCCGAGGTCGGGACATCTCGCGGGCTACACCTTC. Amino acids: CASSPRSGHLAGYTF. The chain links TRBV7-3 to TRBJ1-2, with D maybe TRBD1 (6 bases). Between the trimmed V and J ends, which lost 5 bases and 8 bases, there was a span of 21 bases. This CDR3 region has 15 residues. Germline V CDR1 and CDR2: SGHTA, FQGTGA.

The gene calls are TRBV29-1 and TRBJ2-7; D gene ambiguous. This CDR3 has 13 residues. Germline loops: CDR1 SQVTM, CDR2 ANQGSEA. V lost 6 bases and J lost 3, with 15 bases in between. CDR3 in DNA: TGCAGCGTCAACACCGTTGAAAACTACGAGCAGTACTTC. Its protein product is CSVNTVENYEQYF.

V gene TRBV28 combines with J gene TRBJ2-4; D is ambiguous. The tail of the sequence fits TRBJ2-7 better, so the J call may be wrong. Looked up from germline, CDR1 is MDHEN and CDR2 is SYDVKM. The CDR3 runs to 13 residues. The CDR3 DNA reads as TGTGCCAGCAGGTCCACACTGACCTACGAGCAGTACTTC. Translating gives CASRSTLTYEQYF.

About this clonotype: A much larger clone is a single base away; this may be a read error. The chain couples TRBV4-3 to TRBJ2-5; D gene uncertain. The CDR3 length is 13 residues. Germline values: CDR1 LGHNA, CDR2 YSLEER. The CDR3 DNA follows: TGCGCCAGCAGCCAAGATGTCCAAGGGACCCAGTACTTC. This codes for CASSQDVQGTQYF.

This clonotype was counted only a few times. The J gene is TRBJ2-5, the V gene TRBV6-2 or TRBV6-3, with no clear D. Germline loops: CDR1 MNHEY, CDR2 SVGEGT. The CDR3 consists of 14 residues. V lost 4 bases to trimming and J lost 4 bases, with 13 bases between them. CDR3 in amino acids: CASSSSVGIETQYF. DNA of the CDR3: TGTGCCAGCAGTTCAAGCGTAGGAATAGAGACCCAGTACTTC.

As to this clonotype: One base away lies a much larger clone, so this may be a sequencing read error. This chain connects TRBV6-6 to TRBJ2-4; unclear D gene. Germline V gene sequence: CDR1 MNHNY, CDR2 SVGAGI (reference sequence). The CDR3 loop spans 15 amino acids. CDR3: CAGSYPPGSENIQYF. The CDR3 bases are TGTGCCGGCAGTTACCCCCCAGGATCAGAAAACATTCAGTACTTC.

The gene calls are TRBV7-9 and TRBJ2-1; TRBD1 is a possible D gene (5 bases). Germline V lookup: CDR1 SEHNR, CDR2 FQNEAQ (reference sequence). V lost 1 base, J lost 8 bases, and 15 bases lay in between. The CDR3 has 15 residues. CDR3: CASSLGTLSSHEQFF. CDR3 sequence (DNA): TGTGCCAGCAGCTTAGGGACATTGTCGTCCCATGAGCAGTTCTTC.

This clonotype has just a few counts. The V gene is TRBV7-2, the J gene TRBJ1-6, with TRBD1 as a possible D gene (6 bases). Per the germline V gene, CDR1 is SGHTA and CDR2 is FQGNSA. V was clipped by 0 bases and J by 7 bases, with 10 bases between them. This CDR3 is 15 amino acids long. As DNA, the CDR3 is TGTGCCAGCAGCTTAGCGACAGGTCAAAATTCACCCCTCCACTTT. Its translation is CASSLATGQNSPLHF. Together with reference TRBV7-2 and TRBJ1-6, the CDR3 gives the full variable domain: GAGVSQSPSNKVTEKGKDVELRCDPISGHTALYWYRQSLGQGLEFLIYFQGNSAPDKSGLPSDRFSAERTGGSVSTLTIQRTQQEDSAVYLCASSLATGQNSPLHFGNGTRLTVT.

V is TRBV28 and J is TRBJ1-5; D may be TRBD1 (5 bases). CDR3 length equals 16 residues. V was clipped by 5 bases and J by 0 bases, with 14 bases between them. Germline V gene data show CDR1 as MDHEN and CDR2 as SYDVKM. The CDR3 is CASSLPTVFSNQPQHF. The CDR3 DNA reads TGTGCCAGCAGTCTCCCGACAGTCTTTAGCAATCAGCCCCAGCATTTT. The full variable domain, with the rest looked up from reference TRBV28 and TRBJ1-5, is DVKVTQSSRYLVKRTGEKVFLECVQDMDHENMFWYRQDPGLGLRLIYFSYDVKMKEKGDIPEGYSVSREKKERFSLILESASTNQTSMYLCASSLPTVFSNQPQHFGDGTRLSIL.

The rearrangement joins TRBV6-5 to TRBJ1-4; 9 nucleotides agree with TRBD1. Germline V CDR1 and CDR2: MNHEY, SVGAGI. The CDR3 is 14 amino acids. Unmatched junction bases numbered 7, after V lost 7 bases and J lost 7 bases. In DNA, the CDR3 is TGTGCCAGCAACCACAGGGGGCTCGGTGAAAAACTGTTTTTT. Its protein is CASNHRGLGEKLFF.

This clonotype appeared a few times. V gene TRBV20-1 combines with J gene TRBJ2-7; TRBD1 might be the D (5 bases). Germline CDR1 DFQATT, CDR2 SNEGSKA (reference sequence). The CDR3 totals 10 residues. CDR3 DNA: TGCAGGGGGCTCTCCTACGAGCAGTACTTC. Protein sequence: CRGLSYEQYF.

In this sample, this clonotype turned up a few times. The chain couples TRBV29-1 to TRBJ2-7; weak D call: TRBD1 (6 bases). V was clipped by 6 bases and J by 0 bases, with 12 bases between them. Germline V gene sequence: CDR1 SQVTM, CDR2 ANQGSEA. There are 13 residues in the CDR3. CDR3 amino acids: CSVARTASYEQYF. The CDR3 DNA reads as TGCAGCGTAGCCCGGACAGCCTCCTACGAGCAGTACTTC.

V and J are TRBV4-3 and TRBJ2-7, with 9 bases aligning to TRBD1. Trimming at V came to 1 base and at J to 6 bases, leaving 4 bases not matched to a gene. CDR1 is LGHNA and CDR2 is YSLEER in the germline V gene. CDR3 length: 14 residues. The CDR3 DNA reads TGCGCCAGCAGCCAAGTGGCGACAGGGGGCGAGCAGTACTTC. Its translation: CASSQVATGGEQYF.

Remarks on this clonotype: Compared with germline, one end of the junction differs, possibly owing to a read error. The chain combines TRBV5-1 with TRBJ2-5; D is possibly TRBD1 (6 bases). This CDR3 spans 17 amino acids. Germline V gives CDR1 SGHRS, CDR2 YFSETQ. In nucleotides, the CDR3 is TGCGCCAGCGGCTTGGATGTGTGGGGGCCGACCCAAGAGACCCAGTACTTC. Amino acid sequence: CASGLDVWGPTQETQYF. The variable domain in full, with the rest retrieved from reference TRBV5-1 and TRBJ2-5, is KAGVTQTPRYLIKTRGQQVTLSCSPISGHRSVSWYQQTPGQGLQFLFEYFSETQRNKGNFPGRFSGRQFSNSRSEMNVSTLELGDSALYLCASGLDVWGPTQETQYFGPGTRLLVL.

The sample holds a few counts of this clonotype. The CDR3 nucleotides are TGTGCCACCGCATGGGGGGGGGATCAAGACGAGCAGTTCTTC. It is translated as CATAWGGDQDEQFF. The chain has TRBV15 and TRBJ2-1, with TRBD2 matching over 7 bases. Germline V gene data show CDR1 as LNHNV and CDR2 as YYDKDF (reference sequence). Losses at the gene ends were 8 bases for V and 10 bases for J; bases not matched to a gene: 14. This CDR3 comprises 14 residues.

In regard to this clonotype: A much larger clonotype is one base distant, so this may be a read error. The chain is built from TRBV20-1 and TRBJ1-2; maybe TRBD1 (5 bases). Germline V lookup: CDR1 DFQATT, CDR2 SNEGSKA (reference sequence). The CDR3 is made up of 15 amino acids. The CDR3 reads CSVRDYRNQNYGYTF. The CDR3 DNA sequence: TGCAGTGTTAGAGATTACAGGAACCAAAACTATGGCTACACCTTC.

The count of this clonotype is one. This chain links TRBV18 with TRBJ2-2, with 8 bases identical to TRBD1. Trimming removed 6 bases from V and 6 bases from J; junction bases left unmatched: 6. The length of the CDR3 is 14 residues. Germline values: CDR1 KGHSH, CDR2 LQKENI. Written as DNA, the CDR3 is TGTGCCAGCTCCAGGACAGGGACCGCCGGGGAGCTGTTTTTT. It specifies CASSRTGTAGELFF.